Presented here are 24 T cell receptor beta chains from one specimen sequenced in a study of T-cell memory formation after mild COVID-19. MiXCR, applied by TCRdb to the 5' RACE reads, yields one record per CDR3 protein. The sample consists of 550,000 to 700,000 distinct CDR3 sequences, approximately 18% of them appearing once. Input material: PBMCs or a T cell subset sorted from them (not recorded which). All receptors come from an adult woman who had mild COVID-19 (a few samples of this study predate the infection). Cell type and time point are not known.

The V gene is TRBV7-9, the J gene TRBJ2-7; TRBD2 matches 13 bases. The CDR3 contains 14 residues. The germline CDR1 and CDR2 sequences are SEHNR and FQNEAQ (reference sequence). V lost 3 bases and J lost 7; bases outside the gene matches: 3. CDR3 protein: CASSLGLAGSEQYF. CDR3 bases: TGTGCCAGCAGCTTGGGACTAGCGGGAAGTGAGCAGTACTTC.

In its sample, this clonotype was seen a few times. The chain uses TRBV18 and TRBJ1-1, with TRBD1 matching 10 bases. V was pared by 4 bases and J by 5 bases, with 7 bases of the junction left unmatched. CDR1 and CDR2 (germline): KGHSH, LQKENI. CDR3 length: 15 residues. CDR3 DNA: TGTGCCAGCTCACGTGACAGGGGGCTAGAGACTGAAGCTTTCTTT. Protein: CASSRDRGLETEAFF.

This clonotype occurred a few times. The V call is TRBV2, the J call TRBJ1-2; D unclear. V gave up 3 bases and J gave up 0 bases, with 5 bases separating them. Germline CDR1 is SNHLY and CDR2 is FYNNEI. CDR3 length equals 13 residues. CDR3 coding DNA: TGTGCCAGCAGTGACGCCGCTAACTATGGCTACACCTTC. Its protein product is CASSDAANYGYTF.

This clonotype came up many times. The gene calls are TRBV14 and TRBJ2-1; tentatively, D is TRBD2 (5 bases). V dropped 0 bases and J dropped 6 bases, with 6 bases sitting between them. The CDR3 extends over 13 amino acids. Germline CDR1 SGHDN, CDR2 FVKESK. This CDR3 reads CASSQDEGNEQFF. The CDR3 DNA reads TGTGCCAGCAGCCAAGATGAGGGCAATGAGCAGTTCTTC.

This rearrangement joins TRBV10-3 to TRBJ2-5; weak D call: TRBD1 (6 bases). The CDR3 covers 14 residues. Germline CDR1 ENHRY, CDR2 SYGVKD. The V end was cut by 2 bases, the J end by 3 bases, with 10 bases between. The CDR3 is CAISEGSGEETQYF. Here the CDR3 DNA reads TGTGCCATCAGTGAGGGGTCAGGGGAAGAGACCCAGTACTTC.

The rearrangement uses TRBV5-1 and TRBJ1-2, with a weak D call TRBD1 (6 bases). CDR1 SGHRS and CDR2 YFSETQ come from the germline V gene. The CDR3 spans 13 residues. With 4 bases removed from V and 6 bases from J, the gap between germline ends came to 13 bases. CDR3 protein: CASSLTGNDGYTF. In nucleotides, the CDR3 is TGCGCCAGCAGCCTAACAGGGAACGATGGCTACACCTTC.

The gene calls are TRBV29-1 and TRBJ2-1, with D tentatively TRBD1 (5 bases). V was clipped by 6 bases and J by 5 bases, with 11 bases between them. The CDR3 sequence is 12 residues long. Germline V gene data show CDR1 as SQVTM and CDR2 as ANQGSEA. The CDR3 reads CSVNKGHNEQFF. In DNA form, the CDR3 reads TGCAGCGTGAATAAGGGGCACAATGAGCAGTTCTTC.

The V and J genes are TRBV7-8 and TRBJ1-1, with D uncertain. CDR3 size: 12 residues. The germline gives CDR1 SGHVS, CDR2 FQNEAQ. Trimming stripped 5 bases from V and 3 bases from J, with 7 bases between. The CDR3 spells CASSLKYTEAFF. The DNA of the CDR3 is TGTGCCAGCAGCCTGAAGTACACTGAAGCTTTCTTT.

V usage is TRBV10-3 and J usage is TRBJ1-2; D is perhaps TRBD1 (6 bases). Between the trimmed V and J ends, which lost 6 bases and 4 bases, there was a span of 12 bases. This CDR3 comprises 13 residues. The germline gives CDR1 ENHRY, CDR2 SYGVKD. The CDR3 region has the DNA TGTGCCATCAGCCAGGACAGCCGCTATGGCTACACCTTC. Its translation: CAISQDSRYGYTF.

This clonotype was counted between two and nine times. The J gene is TRBJ2-7, the V gene TRBV7-2, with 9 bases lining up with TRBD1. J gave up 3 bases and V 5 bases, and 5 bases lay outside the gene matches. CDR3 length: 14 residues. The germline CDR1 and CDR2 sequences are SGHTA and FQGNSA. The CDR3 DNA reads as TGTGCCAGCAGCCGGGACAGGGCCTTCTACGAGCAGTACTTC. It is translated as CASSRDRAFYEQYF.

This clonotype was detected only a few times. The V gene is TRBV18, the J gene TRBJ2-7; 7 bases align to TRBD1. Germline V lookup: CDR1 KGHSH, CDR2 LQKENI. Trimming cost V 1 base and J 3 bases; bases outside gene matches: 6. This CDR3 contains 15 residues. CDR3 sequence reads: CASSPRQGKGYEQYF. The CDR3 coding sequence is TGTGCCAGCTCACCACGACAGGGAAAAGGCTACGAGCAGTACTTC.

This clonotype showed up just a few times. The chain is built from TRBV5-5 and TRBJ2-7; 7 bases align to TRBD2. V was clipped by 1 base and J by 4 bases; unmatched bases: 11. The CDR3 spans 16 residues. Germline values: CDR1 SGHKS, CDR2 YYEKEE (reference sequence). This CDR3 reads CASSLSERGFVYEQYF. The CDR3 DNA reads TGTGCCAGCAGCTTGTCTGAGCGGGGCTTCGTATACGAGCAGTACTTC.

V and J are TRBV19 and TRBJ2-3; no firm D call. The CDR3 sequence is 13 residues long. The V end lost 3 bases, the J end lost 5 bases, and 9 bases lay between the germline ends. Germline V gene sequence: CDR1 LNHDA, CDR2 SQIVND (reference sequence). The CDR3 nucleotides read TGTGCCAGTAGTATTTTCCCCCGAGATACGCAGTATTTT. This sequence encodes CASSIFPRDTQYF. The full variable domain, rest sourced from reference TRBV19 and TRBJ2-3, is DGGITQSPKYLFRKEGQNVTLSCEQNLNHDAMYWYRQDPGQGLRLIYYSQIVNDFQKGDIAEGYSVSREKKESFPLTVTSAQKNPTAFYLCASSIFPRDTQYFGPGTRLTVL.

The gene calls are TRBV6-5 and TRBJ2-5; TRBD2 matches at 9 bases. The CDR3 contains 16 residues. V shed 0 bases and J 0 bases; nucleotides not matched to a gene: 2. The germline V gene encodes CDR1 MNHEY and CDR2 SVGAGI. CDR3 DNA: TGTGCCAGCAGTTACTCTCCTAGCGGGAACCAAGAGACCCAGTACTTC. Translating gives CASSYSPSGNQETQYF.

This clonotype turned up a few times. The chain employs TRBV7-2 and TRBJ2-1; the match to TRBD2 covers 10 bases. The CDR3 sequence is 15 residues long. V dropped 7 bases and J dropped 3; count of bases not matched to a gene: 6. Germline CDR1 reads SGHTA; CDR2 reads FQGNSA. The CDR3 spells CASILTSGFYNEQFF. In nucleotides, the CDR3 is TGTGCCAGCATCCTGACTAGCGGGTTCTACAATGAGCAGTTCTTC.

This clonotype was seen many times. J is TRBJ2-7 and V is TRBV15, with D uncertain. Looked up from germline, CDR1 is LNHNV and CDR2 is YYDKDF (reference sequence). V was trimmed by 4 bases and J by 4 bases, leaving 11 bases between them. The CDR3 spans 13 residues. Written as DNA, the CDR3 is TGTGCCACCAGCATCGGAAGTCCTTACGAGCAGTACTTC. Its protein is CATSIGSPYEQYF.

The chain combines TRBV20-1 with TRBJ2-3, with 10 bases that match TRBD2. Germline V CDR1 and CDR2: DFQATT, SNEGSKA (reference sequence). There are 15 residues in the CDR3. Trimming at V came to 5 bases and at J to 2 bases, leaving 7 bases not matched to a gene. The DNA of the CDR3 is TGCAGTGCTGAACCAGCGGGAGGGCCCACAGATACGCAGTATTTT. Protein product: CSAEPAGGPTDTQYF.

The rearrangement links TRBV15 to TRBJ2-5; D may be TRBD1 (5 bases). There are 17 residues in the CDR3. CDR1 and CDR2 from the germline V gene are LNHNV and YYDKDF (reference sequence). V was pared by 0 bases and J by 1 base, with 15 bases between. As DNA, the CDR3 is TGTGCCACCAGCAGAGATCGCGGCAGGGCCTCCCAAGAGACCCAGTACTTC. Translation: CATSRDRGRASQETQYF. The full variable domain, completed using reference TRBV15 and TRBJ2-5, is DAMVIQNPRYQVTQFGKPVTLSCSQTLNHNVMYWYQQKSSQAPKLLFHYYDKDFNNEADTPDNFQSRRPNTSFCFLDIRSPGLGDTAMYLCATSRDRGRASQETQYFGPGTRLLVL.

The rearrangement joins TRBV12-3 or TRBV12-4 to TRBJ2-4, with 11 bases identical to TRBD1. Trimming at V came to 6 bases and at J to 0 bases, leaving 7 bases not matched to a gene. The CDR3 is made up of 17 amino acids. The CDR3 nucleotides are TGTGCCAGCAGCGGGACAGGGGGAACACTAGCCAAAAACATTCAGTACTTC. Translated, it gives CASSGTGGTLAKNIQYF.

This clonotype was detected a few times. CDR3 DNA sequence: TGCGCCAGCAGCCAAGATCTGTTGGGACAGGGTTTCTCACCCCTCCACTTT. Encoded protein: CASSQDLLGQGFSPLHF. The chain links TRBV4-3 to TRBJ1-6, with 9 positions matching TRBD1. The CDR3 runs 17 residues. With 0 bases clipped from V and 10 bases from J, the junction kept 10 bases outside the gene matches. Looked up from germline, CDR1 is LGHNA and CDR2 is YSLEER.

This clonotype was counted only a few times. The CDR3 region is CASSADIFPYEQYF. CDR3 bases: TGTGCCAGCAGTGCGGACATTTTTCCCTACGAGCAGTACTTC. This sequence joins TRBV28 and TRBJ2-7, with D tentatively TRBD1 (5 bases). V was cut by 5 bases and J by 2 bases, with 13 bases left in between. This CDR3 contains 14 residues. Germline V gene sequence: CDR1 MDHEN, CDR2 SYDVKM.

The rearrangement joins TRBV29-1 to TRBJ2-5, with D perhaps assigned TRBD1 or TRBD2 (6 bases each). Looked up from germline, CDR1 is SQVTM and CDR2 is ANQGSEA. This CDR3 has 12 residues. The CDR3 DNA follows: TGCAGAGGGGGGCTGGGACTGGAGACCCAGTACTTC. Residues: CRGGLGLETQYF.

The chain uses TRBV7-2 and TRBJ2-1, with 9 nucleotides matching TRBD1. From germline, CDR1 is SGHTA and CDR2 FQGNSA. CDR3 length: 15 amino acids. V lost 5 bases to trimming and J lost 12 bases; unmatched junction nucleotides: 14. The CDR3 spells CASSASGTGPWGQFF. CDR3 DNA: TGTGCCAGCAGCGCATCCGGGACAGGGCCTTGGGGGCAGTTCTTC.

This clonotype occurred many times. This sequence joins TRBV5-1 and TRBJ2-7; no firm D call. The ends were cut back, 0 bases at V and 5 bases at J, with 12 bases in the middle. The germline V gene encodes CDR1 SGHRS and CDR2 YFSETQ. The CDR3 consists of 14 residues. The CDR3: CASSLGQALHEQYF. The CDR3, as DNA: TGCGCCAGCAGCTTGGGGCAAGCGTTACACGAGCAGTACTTC.